This T cell receptor (beta chain) was profiled in a study of T cell responses to AZD1222 COVID-19 vaccine. Overall study findings and caveats: Elevations in Spike-specific TCR breadth and depth followed administration of two AZD1222 doses.

The germline gives CDR1 LGHDT, CDR2 YNNKEL (reference sequence). The CDR3 is made up of 14 amino acids. V was trimmed by 1 base and J by 0 bases, leaving 6 bases between them. Here immunoSEQ multiplex PCR was the method, and the copy in TCRdb shows in-frame clones only, minus some. The data show 72,000 or so clones, about 92% seen once. To note about this clone: Antigen unknown.

The clonotype originates from an adult in good health. V gene TRBV3-1 (or the pseudogene TRBV3-2) combines with J gene TRBJ1-1, with a tentative D call TRBD1 (5 bases). Source: peripheral blood, taken on day 0 of AZD1222 vaccination. The CDR3 nucleotides are TGTGCCAGCAGCCAAGGACAGATGAACACTGAAGCTTTCTTT. The encoded protein is CASSQGQMNTEAFF.